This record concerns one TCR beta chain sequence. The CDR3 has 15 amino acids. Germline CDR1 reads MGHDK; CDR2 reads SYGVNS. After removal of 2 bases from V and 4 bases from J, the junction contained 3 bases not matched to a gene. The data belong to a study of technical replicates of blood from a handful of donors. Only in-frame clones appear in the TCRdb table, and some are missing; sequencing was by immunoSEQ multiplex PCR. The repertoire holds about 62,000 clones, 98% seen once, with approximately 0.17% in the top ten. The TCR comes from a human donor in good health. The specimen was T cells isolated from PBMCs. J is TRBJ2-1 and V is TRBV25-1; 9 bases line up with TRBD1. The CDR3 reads CASSETTGGYNEQFF. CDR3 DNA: TGTGCCAGCAGTGAAACGACAGGGGGGTACAATGAGCAGTTCTTC. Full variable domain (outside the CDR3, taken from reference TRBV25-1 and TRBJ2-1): EADIYQTPRYLVIGTGKKITLECSQTMGHDKMYWYQQDPGMELHLIHYSYGVNSTEKGDLSSESTVSRIRTEHFPLTLESARPSHTSQYLCASSETTGGYNEQFFGPGTRLTVL.